These 26 T cell receptor beta chains were all obtained from the same sample, sequenced in a study of OX40 agonist ivuxolimab in advanced cancers. Profiled with immunoSEQ multiplex PCR; TCRdb holds only in-frame clones, not every one. The sample records 30,000 to 40,000 clones, about 88% being singletons. Sample: CD4+ or CD8+ T cells sorted from blood, taken in a trial of the OX40 agonist ivuxolimab. The receptors were gathered from an adult with an advanced solid tumor such as melanoma, head and neck, liver or kidney cancer.

This clone has a handful of counts. V gene TRBV7-2 combines with J gene TRBJ1-5, with 11 bases that match TRBD1. This CDR3 comprises 15 residues. The V and J ends lost 1 base and 9 bases, in that order; junction bases with no gene match: 5. Per the germline V gene, CDR1 is SGHTA and CDR2 is FQGNSA. The chain's CDR3 is CASSLGTGGLVPQHF. The CDR3 DNA reads TGTGCCAGCAGCTTAGGGACAGGGGGCTTGGTGCCCCAGCATTTT.

This clone occurred a few times. V and J are TRBV7-8 and TRBJ2-2; unclear D gene. This CDR3 is 15 amino acids long. V shed 7 bases and J shed 1 base, with 13 bases lying between them. Germline values: CDR1 SGHVS, CDR2 FQNEAQ. CDR3 residues: CASNYVGVNTGELFF. The CDR3 coding sequence is TGTGCCAGCAACTACGTTGGGGTGAACACCGGGGAGCTGTTTTTT.

This rearrangement joins TRBV29-1 to TRBJ2-1; D gene uncertain. Deletions cut 2 bases from V and 0 bases from J, with 8 bases between. Germline V gene data show CDR1 as SQVTM and CDR2 as ANQGSEA. The CDR3 is made up of 14 amino acids. CDR3 sequence (DNA): TGCAGCGTTGAAAAACTGAGCTCCTACAATGAGCAGTTCTTC. It translates to CSVEKLSSYNEQFF.

The rearrangement joins TRBV6-1 to TRBJ1-2; D is unclear. This CDR3 has 15 residues. The V end lost 2 bases, the J end lost 5 bases, and 15 bases lay between the germline ends. CDR1 MNHNS and CDR2 SASEGT come from the germline V gene. The CDR3: CASSEKIGKLYGYTF. In DNA, the CDR3 is TGTGCCAGCAGTGAAAAAATAGGGAAACTTTATGGCTACACCTTC.

V is TRBV29-1 and J is TRBJ1-5; the match to TRBD1 covers 7 bases. V was pared by 4 bases and J by 16 bases, with 16 bases of the junction left unmatched. Germline CDR1 and CDR2: SQVTM and ANQGSEA. This CDR3 spans 13 amino acids. The CDR3 coding sequence is TGCAGCGTTGTCCCCGAGACAGGGCTAATAGAACATTTT. Translating it yields CSVVPETGLIEHF.

The rearrangement uses TRBV11-3 and TRBJ2-1; D possibly corresponds to TRBD2 (6 bases). The CDR3 is made up of 15 amino acids. V was cut by 0 bases and J by 0 bases, with 6 bases left in between. Germline V lookup: CDR1 SGHNT, CDR2 YENEEA. The CDR3 sequence is CASSLDGSSYNEQFF. The CDR3 DNA is TGTGCCAGCAGCTTAGACGGGAGCTCCTACAATGAGCAGTTCTTC.

The chain uses TRBV5-1 and TRBJ2-1, with D perhaps TRBD1 (5 bases). V was clipped by 7 bases and J by 8 bases, with 19 bases between them. The CDR3 loop spans 14 amino acids. Germline CDR1 is SGHRS and CDR2 is YFSETQ. This CDR3 is CASAWVQGVDEQFF. In DNA form, the CDR3 reads TGCGCCAGCGCCTGGGTTCAGGGCGTGGATGAGCAGTTCTTC.

This clone was seen more than once but under ten times. J is TRBJ1-1 and V is TRBV7-8; 8 positions agree with TRBD1. Germline lookup yields CDR1 SGHVS and CDR2 FQNEAQ. V was pared by 0 bases and J by 4 bases, with 7 bases of the junction left unmatched. CDR3 length equals 16 residues. As DNA, the CDR3 is TGTGCCAGCAGCTTAGCTCGGACAGGGACGACCACTGAAGCTTTCTTT. Amino acid sequence: CASSLARTGTTTEAFF.

The CDR3 DNA is TGTGCAAGTCCCATCAGTGGGCAGGGGGATGAAAAACTGTTTTTT. The encoded protein is CASPISGQGDEKLFF. This rearrangement joins TRBV12-2 to TRBJ1-4; the tabulated D call, TRBD1, remains unverified against the DNA. TRBV12-2 is designated a pseudogene. The CDR3 spans 15 residues.

In this sample, this clone turned up once. Sequence at one end of the junction differs from germline and may be a read error. The gene calls are TRBV7-7 and TRBJ2-1, with 11 bases fitting TRBD2. CDR3 length equals 15 residues. Germline CDR1 SSHAT, CDR2 FNYEAQ (reference sequence). CDR3: CASSLGGLAANEQFF. The CDR3 DNA is TGTGCTAGCAGCTTAGGGGGACTAGCGGCCAATGAGCAGTTCTTC.

V gene TRBV5-1 combines with J gene TRBJ1-1, with D possibly being TRBD1 (5 bases). This CDR3 spans 13 amino acids. V was clipped by 1 base and J by 6 bases, with 10 bases between them. The germline V gene encodes CDR1 SGHRS and CDR2 YFSETQ. In DNA, the CDR3 is TGCGCCAGCAGCTTGCTGAGGGGCCCTGAAGCTTTCTTT. It specifies CASSLLRGPEAFF.

This clone has only one observation. The sample has other DNA sequences that encode this CDR3 too. V gene TRBV27 combines with J gene TRBJ2-7, with 7 positions matching TRBD1. J gave up 2 bases and V 3 bases, and 4 bases lay outside the gene matches. CDR1 and CDR2 from the germline V gene are MNHEY and SMNVEV (reference sequence). The CDR3 length is 14 residues. The CDR3 protein is CASSLRGRPYEQYF. In DNA, the CDR3 is TGTGCCAGCAGTTTGAGGGGGCGCCCCTACGAGCAGTACTTC.

DNA of the CDR3: TGTGCCAGCAGCTTAGTGTCAGGGGGCGAGGAAAAACTGTTTTTT. The encoded protein is CASSLVSGGEEKLFF. The chain joins TRBV13 to TRBJ1-4, with 8 bases that match TRBD1. V dropped 1 base and J dropped 8; count of bases not matched to a gene: 6. The CDR3 spans 15 residues. Germline lookup yields CDR1 PRHDT and CDR2 FYEKMQ (reference sequence).

This chain uses TRBV5-4 with TRBJ2-7; tentative D call: TRBD1 (6 bases). Germline CDR1 reads SGHNT; CDR2 reads YYREEE (reference sequence). CDR3 length: 13 amino acids. V shed 4 bases and J shed 5 bases, with 13 bases lying between them. As DNA, the CDR3 is TGTGCCAGCAGCCCCACAGGGTTCCACGAGCAGTACTTC. Translating gives CASSPTGFHEQYF. The full variable domain, in which reference TRBV5-4 and TRBJ2-7 provide the parts outside the CDR3, is ETGVTQSPTHLIKTRGQQVTLRCSSQSGHNTVSWYQQALGQGPQFIFQYYREEENGRGNFPPRFSGLQFPNYSSELNVNALELDDSALYLCASSPTGFHEQYFGPGTRLTVT.

This chain connects TRBV5-4 to TRBJ1-2; 7 bases are shared with TRBD1. Germline V lookup: CDR1 SGHNT, CDR2 YYREEE (reference sequence). The CDR3 loop spans 14 amino acids. J gave up 4 bases and V 0 bases, and 3 bases lay outside the gene matches. This chain's CDR3 is CASSLADRAYGYTF. As DNA, the CDR3 is TGTGCCAGCAGCTTGGCCGACAGGGCCTATGGCTACACCTTC. The whole variable domain, filled in from reference TRBV5-4 and TRBJ1-2, reads ETGVTQSPTHLIKTRGQQVTLRCSSQSGHNTVSWYQQALGQGPQFIFQYYREEENGRGNFPPRFSGLQFPNYSSELNVNALELDDSALYLCASSLADRAYGYTFGSGTRLTVV.

The chain recombines TRBV6-6 with TRBJ2-7, with TRBD1 matching over 7 bases. This CDR3 is 14 amino acids long. Germline loops: CDR1 MNHNY, CDR2 SVGAGI (reference sequence). The J segment lost 2 bases and the V segment lost 2 bases, leaving 3 bases of the junction unmatched. This CDR3 reads CASSYSQGAYEQYF. DNA of the CDR3: TGTGCCAGCAGTTACAGCCAGGGGGCCTACGAGCAGTACTTC.

The V and J genes are TRBV4-2 and TRBJ1-6; D ambiguous. Trimming pared 5 bases from V and 7 bases from J, leaving 12 bases between. This CDR3 region has 14 residues. Germline assignment: CDR1 LGHNA and CDR2 YNFKEQ. CDR3 region: CASSLELENSPLHF. DNA of the CDR3: TGTGCCAGCAGCTTAGAACTGGAGAATTCACCCCTCCACTTT.

By sample share, this clone is medium-sized. V is TRBV29-1 and J is TRBJ2-1; D is ambiguous. V lost 6 bases, J lost 2 bases, and 20 bases lay in between. The CDR3 spans 16 residues. Germline V CDR1 and CDR2: SQVTM, ANQGSEA. The CDR3 DNA reads as TGCAGCGTCGCCCCCGCCCGGGTAGGCGCCTACAATGAGCAGTTCTTC. Encoded protein: CSVAPARVGAYNEQFF.

The chain is built from TRBV15 and TRBJ1-5; 7 bases agree with TRBD1. The CDR3 consists of 19 residues. V gave up 6 bases and J gave up 2 bases; unmatched junction bases: 19. In germline, CDR1 is LNHNV, CDR2 YYDKDF (reference sequence). For the CDR3, the DNA is TGTGCCACCAGTCAAGGCGGGGACAGCATTGGATGGGGCAATCAGCCCCAGCATTTT. Translated: CATSQGGDSIGWGNQPQHF.

This clone showed up just a few times. The chain recombines TRBV19 with TRBJ2-7, with D unresolved. There are 11 residues in the CDR3. Trimming stripped 9 bases from V and 0 bases from J, with 6 bases between. Germline V lookup: CDR1 LNHDA, CDR2 SQIVND (reference sequence). The CDR3 DNA reads as TGTGCCAGATGGAGCTCCTACGAGCAGTACTTC. It codes for CARWSSYEQYF.

This rearrangement joins TRBV7-6 to TRBJ1-2, with D perhaps matching TRBD1 (6 bases). Deletions cut 3 bases from V and 7 bases from J, with 15 bases between. This CDR3 has 14 residues. Germline V gene sequence: CDR1 SGHVS, CDR2 FNYEAQ. CDR3 DNA sequence: TGTGCCAGCAGCTTGGCCAGGGCGGGGGCTGGCTACACCTTC. Translating gives CASSLARAGAGYTF.

This clone appeared once. The chain is built from TRBV6-1 and TRBJ2-7; 7 bases agree with TRBD2. The CDR3 runs to 15 residues. V shed 5 bases and J 2 bases; nucleotides not matched to a gene: 9. CDR1 is MNHNS, CDR2 SASEGT, per germline. DNA of the CDR3: TGTGCCAGCAGTAAAATACTAGCGCCGACCTACGAGCAGTACTTC. Encoded protein: CASSKILAPTYEQYF.

This clone showed up just once. The chain uses TRBV7-6 and TRBJ2-7, with 11 bases aligning to TRBD1. This CDR3 region has 14 residues. The trim removed 5 bases at V and 5 bases at J, leaving 5 bases unmatched. Germline CDR1 and CDR2: SGHVS and FNYEAQ. DNA of the CDR3: TGTGCCAGCAGCCACCGGGACAGGGGGAACGAGCAGTACTTC. It is translated as CASSHRDRGNEQYF.

This clone is categorized as medium-sized. Other DNA sequences within the sample encode an identical CDR3. The chain links TRBV5-6 to TRBJ1-4; D not resolved. V was trimmed by 2 bases and J by 4 bases, leaving 6 bases between them. The CDR3 length is 13 residues. CDR1 SGHDT and CDR2 YYEEEE come from the germline V gene. CDR3 protein: CASSFVLNEKLFF. Written as DNA, the CDR3 is TGTGCCAGCAGCTTTGTTCTTAATGAAAAACTGTTTTTT.

The table lists this clone with a count of one. The V gene is TRBV27, the J gene TRBJ2-5; tentatively, D is TRBD2 (5 bases). Trimming removed 4 bases from V and 9 bases from J, with 18 bases in between. The germline gives CDR1 MNHEY, CDR2 SMNVEV (reference sequence). The CDR3 is 14 residues long. DNA for the CDR3: TGTGCCAGCAGTTCAATTCTAGCTGCCGGGGCCCAGTACTTC. Translated, it gives CASSSILAAGAQYF.

The rearrangement links TRBV5-1 to TRBJ1-1, with D tentatively TRBD1 (5 bases). The germline CDR1 and CDR2 sequences are SGHRS and YFSETQ. This CDR3 has 14 amino acids. V lost 1 base and J 6 bases, leaving 13 bases between the germline ends. The CDR3, as DNA: TGCGCCAGCAGCTTGATGGGGGTGAAGGCTGAAGCTTTCTTT. This translates into CASSLMGVKAEAFF.